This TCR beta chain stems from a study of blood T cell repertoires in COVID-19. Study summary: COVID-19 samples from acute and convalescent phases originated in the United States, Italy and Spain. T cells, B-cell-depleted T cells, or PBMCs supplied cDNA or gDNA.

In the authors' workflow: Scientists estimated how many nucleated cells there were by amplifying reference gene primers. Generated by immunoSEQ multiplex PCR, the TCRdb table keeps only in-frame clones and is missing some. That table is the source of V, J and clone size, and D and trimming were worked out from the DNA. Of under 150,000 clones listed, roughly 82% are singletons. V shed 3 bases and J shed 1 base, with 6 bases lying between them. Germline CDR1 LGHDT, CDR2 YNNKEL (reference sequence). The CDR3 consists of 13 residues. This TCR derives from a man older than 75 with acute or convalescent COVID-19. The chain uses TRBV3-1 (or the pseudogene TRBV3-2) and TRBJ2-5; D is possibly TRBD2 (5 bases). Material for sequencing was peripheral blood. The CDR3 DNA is TGTGCCAGCAGCCAGGGGAGCCAAGAGACCCAGTACTTC. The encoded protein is CASSQGSQETQYF.